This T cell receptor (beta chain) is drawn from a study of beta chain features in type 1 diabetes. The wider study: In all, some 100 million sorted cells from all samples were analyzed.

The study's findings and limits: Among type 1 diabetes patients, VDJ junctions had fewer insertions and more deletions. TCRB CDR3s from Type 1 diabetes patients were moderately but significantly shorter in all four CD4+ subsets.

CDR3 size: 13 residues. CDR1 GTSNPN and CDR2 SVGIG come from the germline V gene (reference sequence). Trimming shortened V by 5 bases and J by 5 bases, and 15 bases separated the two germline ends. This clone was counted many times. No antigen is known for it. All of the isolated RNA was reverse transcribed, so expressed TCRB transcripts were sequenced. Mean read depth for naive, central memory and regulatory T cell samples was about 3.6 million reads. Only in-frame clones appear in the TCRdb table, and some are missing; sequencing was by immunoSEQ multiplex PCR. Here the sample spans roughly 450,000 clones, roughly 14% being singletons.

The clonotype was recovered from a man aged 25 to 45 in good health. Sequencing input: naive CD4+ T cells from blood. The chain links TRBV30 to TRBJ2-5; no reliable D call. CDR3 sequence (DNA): TGTGCCTGGTCGACATCCCGAATGGAGACCCAGTACTTC. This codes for CAWSTSRMETQYF.